The clone carrying this T cell receptor beta chain has a single count. Its antigen is unknown. TCRdb keeps only in-frame clones here, not all; method: immunoSEQ multiplex PCR. The sample contains about 6,600 clones, approximately 64% of which appear only once. This CDR3 has 12 residues. Per germline, CDR1 SGHNT and CDR2 YYREEE (reference sequence). V lost 0 bases and J lost 7, with 7 bases in between. The sample belongs to a study of neoadjuvant nivolumab and ipilimumab in lung cancer. Points from the study as a whole: TCR richness and clonality were higher in tumors than adjacent uninvolved lung. Blood richness before therapy tracked richness in tumors resected after neoadjuvant therapy. From pretherapy to surgery, tumor richness and clonality rose with dual therapy.

This TCR came from an adult with non-small cell lung cancer. This sample comprised tumor tissue, obtained after neoadjuvant nivolumab, alone or with ipilimumab, at or shortly before surgery. The genes are TRBV5-4 and TRBJ1-2; D is unclear. The CDR3 sequence is CASSLERVGYTF. The CDR3 DNA reads TGTGCCAGCAGCTTGGAAAGGGTTGGCTACACCTTC.